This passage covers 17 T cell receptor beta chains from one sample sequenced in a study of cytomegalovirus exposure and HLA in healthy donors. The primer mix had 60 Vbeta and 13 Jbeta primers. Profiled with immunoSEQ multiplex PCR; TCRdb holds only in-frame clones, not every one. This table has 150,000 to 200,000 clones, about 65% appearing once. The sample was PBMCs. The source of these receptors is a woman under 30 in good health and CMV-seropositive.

CDR3: CASTRQGVWEKLFF. Here the CDR3 DNA reads TGTGCCAGCACAAGACAGGGGGTATGGGAAAAACTGTTTTTT. The chain uses TRBV28 and TRBJ1-4; TRBD1 aligns across 9 bases. Trimming removed 7 bases from V and 8 bases from J; junction bases left unmatched: 8. The CDR3 spans 14 residues. Per the germline V gene, CDR1 is MDHEN and CDR2 is SYDVKM.

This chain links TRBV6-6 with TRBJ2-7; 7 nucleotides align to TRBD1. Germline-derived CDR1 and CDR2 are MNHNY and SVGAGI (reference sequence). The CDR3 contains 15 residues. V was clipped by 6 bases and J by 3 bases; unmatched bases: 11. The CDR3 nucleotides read TGTGCCAGCAGCCCTTCACAGGGGCCCCTCTACGAGCAGTACTTC. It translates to CASSPSQGPLYEQYF.

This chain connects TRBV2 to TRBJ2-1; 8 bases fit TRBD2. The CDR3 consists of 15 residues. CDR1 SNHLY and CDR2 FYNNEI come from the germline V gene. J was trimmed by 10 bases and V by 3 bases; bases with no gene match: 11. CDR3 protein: CASSDGVGTRGEQFF. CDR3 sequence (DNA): TGTGCCAGCAGTGACGGGGTCGGGACTAGAGGCGAGCAGTTCTTC.

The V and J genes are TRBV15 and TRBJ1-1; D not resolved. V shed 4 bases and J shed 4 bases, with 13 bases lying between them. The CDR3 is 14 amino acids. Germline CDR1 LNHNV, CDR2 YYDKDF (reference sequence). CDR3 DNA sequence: TGTGCCACCAGCAATTTCTATCGGGGCACTGAAGCTTTCTTT. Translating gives CATSNFYRGTEAFF.

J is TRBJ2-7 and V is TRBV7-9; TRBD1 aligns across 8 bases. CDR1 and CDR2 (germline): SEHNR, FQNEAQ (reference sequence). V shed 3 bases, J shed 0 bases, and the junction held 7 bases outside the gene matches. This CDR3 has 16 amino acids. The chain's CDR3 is CASSFQQGEPSYEQYF. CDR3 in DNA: TGTGCCAGCAGCTTCCAACAGGGGGAACCCTCCTACGAGCAGTACTTC.

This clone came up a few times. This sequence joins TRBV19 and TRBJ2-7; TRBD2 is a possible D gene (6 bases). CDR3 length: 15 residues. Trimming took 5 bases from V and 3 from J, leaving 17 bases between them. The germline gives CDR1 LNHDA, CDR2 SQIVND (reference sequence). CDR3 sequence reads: CASSLGGAVNYEQYF. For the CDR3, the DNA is TGTGCCAGTAGTCTCGGAGGGGCAGTAAACTACGAGCAGTACTTC.

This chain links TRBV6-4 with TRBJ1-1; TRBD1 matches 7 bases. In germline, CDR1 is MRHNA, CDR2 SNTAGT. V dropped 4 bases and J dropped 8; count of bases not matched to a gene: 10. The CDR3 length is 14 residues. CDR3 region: CASSVETGNAEAFF. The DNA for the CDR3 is TGTGCCAGCAGTGTCGAGACAGGGAACGCCGAAGCTTTCTTT.

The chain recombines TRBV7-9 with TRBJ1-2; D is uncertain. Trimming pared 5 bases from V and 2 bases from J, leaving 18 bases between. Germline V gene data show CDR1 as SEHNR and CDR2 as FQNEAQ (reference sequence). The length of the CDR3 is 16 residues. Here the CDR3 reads CASSAQPDGENYGYTF. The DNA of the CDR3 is TGTGCCAGCAGCGCGCAACCGGACGGGGAAAACTATGGCTACACCTTC.

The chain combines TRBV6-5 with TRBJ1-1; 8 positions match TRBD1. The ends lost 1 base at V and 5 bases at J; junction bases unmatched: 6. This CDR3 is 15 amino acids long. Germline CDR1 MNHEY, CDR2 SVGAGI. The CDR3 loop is CASSYWTGRGTEAFF. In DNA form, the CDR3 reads TGTGCCAGCAGTTACTGGACAGGGCGAGGGACTGAAGCTTTCTTT.

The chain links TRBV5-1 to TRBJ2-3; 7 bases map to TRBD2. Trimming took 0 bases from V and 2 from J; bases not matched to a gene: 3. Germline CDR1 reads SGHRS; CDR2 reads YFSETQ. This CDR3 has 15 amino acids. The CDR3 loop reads CASSLASGITDTQYF. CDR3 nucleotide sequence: TGCGCCAGCAGCTTGGCCAGCGGGATCACAGATACGCAGTATTTT.

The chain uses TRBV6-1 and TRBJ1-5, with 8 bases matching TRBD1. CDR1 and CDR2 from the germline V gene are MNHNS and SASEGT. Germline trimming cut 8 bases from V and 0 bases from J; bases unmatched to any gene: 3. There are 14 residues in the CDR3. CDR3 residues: CASCTGGSNQPQHF. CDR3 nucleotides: TGTGCCAGCTGCACAGGGGGTAGCAATCAGCCCCAGCATTTT.

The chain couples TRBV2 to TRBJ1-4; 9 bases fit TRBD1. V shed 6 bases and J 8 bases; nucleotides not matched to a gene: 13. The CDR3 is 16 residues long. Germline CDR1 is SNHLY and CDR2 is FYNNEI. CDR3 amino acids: CASRAGTGRGSEKLFF. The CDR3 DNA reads TGTGCCAGCAGGGCCGGGACAGGGAGGGGATCGGAAAAACTGTTTTTT.

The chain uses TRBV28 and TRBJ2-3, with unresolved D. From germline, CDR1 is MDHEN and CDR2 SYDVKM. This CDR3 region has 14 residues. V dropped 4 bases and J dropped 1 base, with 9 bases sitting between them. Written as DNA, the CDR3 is TGTGCCAGCAGTTCTATACTGCGCACAGATACGCAGTATTTT. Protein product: CASSSILRTDTQYF.

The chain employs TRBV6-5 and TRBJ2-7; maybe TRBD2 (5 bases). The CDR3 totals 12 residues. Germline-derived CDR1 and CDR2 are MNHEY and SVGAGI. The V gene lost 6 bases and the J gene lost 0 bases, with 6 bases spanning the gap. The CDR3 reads CASRRDSYEQYF. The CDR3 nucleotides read TGTGCCAGCAGGAGGGACTCCTACGAGCAGTACTTC.

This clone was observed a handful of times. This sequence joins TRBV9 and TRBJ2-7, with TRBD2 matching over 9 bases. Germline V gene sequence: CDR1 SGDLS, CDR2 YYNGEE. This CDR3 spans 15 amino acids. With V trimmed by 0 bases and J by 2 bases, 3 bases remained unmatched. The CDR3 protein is CASSVAASGTYEQYF. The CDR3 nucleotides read TGTGCCAGCAGCGTAGCCGCTAGCGGGACCTACGAGCAGTACTTC. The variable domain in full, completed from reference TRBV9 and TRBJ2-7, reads DSGVTQTPKHLITATGQRVTLRCSPRSGDLSVYWYQQSLDQGLQFLIQYYNGEERAKGNILERFSAQQFPDLHSELNLSSLELGDSALYFCASSVAASGTYEQYFGPGTRLTVT.

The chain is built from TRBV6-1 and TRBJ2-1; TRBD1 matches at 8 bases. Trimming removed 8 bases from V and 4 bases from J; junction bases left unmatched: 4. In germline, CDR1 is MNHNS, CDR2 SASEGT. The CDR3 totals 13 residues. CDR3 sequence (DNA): TGTGCCAGCGACAGGGGCCGTTACAATGAGCAGTTCTTC. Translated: CASDRGRYNEQFF.

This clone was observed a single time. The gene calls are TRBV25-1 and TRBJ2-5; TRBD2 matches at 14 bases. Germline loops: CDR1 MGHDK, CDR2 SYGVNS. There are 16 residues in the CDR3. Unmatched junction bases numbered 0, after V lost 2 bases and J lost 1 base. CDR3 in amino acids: CASSEGLAGGQETQYF. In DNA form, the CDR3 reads TGTGCCAGCAGTGAAGGACTAGCGGGGGGCCAAGAGACCCAGTACTTC. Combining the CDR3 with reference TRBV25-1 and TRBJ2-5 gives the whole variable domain EADIYQTPRYLVIGTGKKITLECSQTMGHDKMYWYQQDPGMELHLIHYSYGVNSTEKGDLSSESTVSRIRTEHFPLTLESARPSHTSQYLCASSEGLAGGQETQYFGPGTRLLVL.